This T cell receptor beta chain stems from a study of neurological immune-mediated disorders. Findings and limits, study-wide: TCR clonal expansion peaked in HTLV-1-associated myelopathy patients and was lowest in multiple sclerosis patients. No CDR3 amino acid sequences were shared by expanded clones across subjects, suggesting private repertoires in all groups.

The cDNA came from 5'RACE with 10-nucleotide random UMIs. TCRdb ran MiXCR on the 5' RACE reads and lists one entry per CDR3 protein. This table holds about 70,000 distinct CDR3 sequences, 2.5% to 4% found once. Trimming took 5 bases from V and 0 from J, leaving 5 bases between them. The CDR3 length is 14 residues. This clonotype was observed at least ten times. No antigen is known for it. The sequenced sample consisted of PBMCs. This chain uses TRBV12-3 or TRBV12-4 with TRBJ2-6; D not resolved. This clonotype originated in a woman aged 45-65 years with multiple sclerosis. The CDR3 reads CASSRNSGANVLTF. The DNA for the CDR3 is TGTGCCAGCAGTCGAAACTCTGGGGCCAACGTCCTGACTTTC.